These T cell receptor beta chains were read from a single sample in a study of human T cells and chemical hapten exposure. TCRdb re-analysed the RACE reads in MiXCR, keeping a single row per CDR3 protein. The profile shows over 14,000 distinct CDR3 sequences, about 16% of them singletons. The specimen comprised whole blood, sampled in connection with sensitization to the hapten diphenylcyclopropenone (DPC). The receptors originated from a woman aged 25 to 39 with alopecia areata. Some clones in this sample may be carry-over from other donors' samples. Both conserved end residues are part of each CDR3. The order of the fields is D gene, V gene, J gene, clone size, CDR3 DNA, CDR3 protein. The D gene is left open where the match is weak. Size is omitted from some rows. Given values are once, few, many or a class for expanded clones.

>TRBD2|TRBV28|TRBJ2-1|few
TGTGCCAGCAGTTCACTAGCGGGAATCTACAATGAGCAGTTCTTC
CASSSLAGIYNEQFF
>TRBD2|TRBV28|TRBJ2-1|-
TGTGCCAGCAGCAACTATACGACTAGCGGGAGGCCTGAGCAGTTCTTC
CASSNYTTSGRPEQFF
>-|TRBV12-3/TRBV12-4|TRBJ2-2|many
TGTGCCAGCAGTTTCCTGGGGGCCGGGGAGCTGTTTTTT
CASSFLGAGELFF
>TRBD2|TRBV11-3|TRBJ2-1|many
TGTGCCAGCAGCTTTACCCTAGCGGGGGGTAATGAGCAGTTCTTC
CASSFTLAGGNEQFF
>-|TRBV28|TRBJ2-2|-
TGTGCCAGCAGTTCTCCCCTAGGGTACACCGGGGAGCTGTTTTTT
CASSSPLGYTGELFF
>-|TRBV5-1|TRBJ2-1|many
TGCGCCAGCAGCTGGGGCCAAATTACGTACAATGAGCAGTTCTTC
CASSWGQITYNEQFF
>-|TRBV7-8|TRBJ1-4|-
TGTGCCAGCAGCTTATTTGATGTTAATGAAAAACTGTTTTTT
CASSLFDVNEKLFF
>TRBD1|TRBV13|TRBJ2-1|medium-sized
TGTGCCAGCAGCTACCGGGACAGCTATTACAATGAGCAGTTCTTC
CASSYRDSYYNEQFF
>-|TRBV6-2/TRBV6-3|TRBJ2-5|medium-sized
TGTGCCAGCAGTAACGCAGAGACCCAGTACTTC
CASSNAETQYF
>-|TRBV14|TRBJ1-6|many
TGTGCCAGCAGCCGAGTAGGCACAGGGCTGAGTAATTCACCCCTCCACTTT
CASSRVGTGLSNSPLHF
>-|TRBV29-1|TRBJ2-2|medium-sized
TGCAGCGTCTCTTCCTCCGTTTCGAACACCGGGGAGCTGTTTTTT
CSVSSSVSNTGELFF
>-|TRBV6-1|TRBJ1-3|medium-sized
TGTGCCAGCAGAGACAAGGGATGGAGCTCTGGAAACACCATATATTTT
CASRDKGWSSGNTIYF
>TRBD1|TRBV28|TRBJ1-6|medium-sized
TGTGCCACCGAGGACAGGGCTAGCTCCTATAATTCACCCCTCCACTTT
CATEDRASSYNSPLHF
>TRBD1|TRBV12-3/TRBV12-4|TRBJ1-5|-
TGTGCCAGCAGCCTAGGACAGGGCCGAAAGCCCCAGCATTTT
CASSLGQGRKPQHF
>-|TRBV7-9|TRBJ1-6|-
TGTGCCAGCAGCGCGAACACAGGGAGTTCACCCCTCCACTTT
CASSANTGSSPLHF
>-|TRBV6-5|TRBJ1-1|medium-sized
TGTGCCAGCAGTTACAGCTACGACACTGAAGCTTTCTTT
CASSYSYDTEAFF
>-|TRBV7-8|TRBJ1-6|medium-sized
TGTGCCAGCAGCTTAGTTAGGGAAGACTCACCCCTCCACTTT
CASSLVREDSPLHF
>-|TRBV28|TRBJ1-1|-
TGTGCCAGCAGTTCTGGGACGGAGAACACTGAAGCTTTCTTT
CASSSGTENTEAFF
>TRBD1|TRBV29-1|TRBJ2-1|-
TGCAGCGTTGAAGATCCAGGGGGCGGCTACAATGAGCAGTTCTTC
CSVEDPGGGYNEQFF
>-|TRBV6-2/TRBV6-3|TRBJ1-5|medium-sized
TGTGCCAGCAGTGAGGCCCTAGGACCGAATCAGCCCCAGCATTTT
CASSEALGPNQPQHF
>-|TRBV12-3/TRBV12-4|TRBJ2-2|medium-sized
TGTGCCAGCAGTCAACAGAGCACCGGGGAGCTGTTTTTT
CASSQQSTGELFF
>-|TRBV15|TRBJ1-3|-
TGTGCCACCAGCAACCCAGGGGCTGGAAACACCATATATTTT
CATSNPGAGNTIYF
>TRBD1|TRBV18|TRBJ1-5|medium-sized
TGTGCCAGCTCACCGCGGACAGGGGGCAGCGAGCCCCAGCATTTT
CASSPRTGGSEPQHF
>TRBD1|TRBV12-3/TRBV12-4|TRBJ2-1|few
TGTGCCAGCAGTTTAGGGGACAGGGTACTTGGGAATGAGCAGTTCTTC
CASSLGDRVLGNEQFF
>TRBD1|TRBV12-3/TRBV12-4|TRBJ1-2|medium-sized
TGTGCCAGCAGCCGAGGACAGGGTGCAGGCTACACCTTC
CASSRGQGAGYTF
>TRBD1|TRBV29-1|TRBJ2-3|medium-sized
TGCAGCCCCCGGACCGGGACAGGGAAGTATTTT
CSPRTGTGKYF
>-|TRBV9|TRBJ2-2|-
TGTGCCAGCAGCGCCGACGGGGGATCTCCCCCCACCGGGGAGCTGTTTTTT
CASSADGGSPPTGELFF
>-|TRBV6-5|TRBJ1-2|medium-sized
TGTGCCAGCAGTCGGCCAGGAGTGGAACATGGCTACACCTTC
CASSRPGVEHGYTF
>-|TRBV5-1|TRBJ1-2|many
TGCGCCAGCAGCTTGTCGGACGGATCCTATGGCTACACCTTC
CASSLSDGSYGYTF
>TRBD2|TRBV6-4|TRBJ2-2|medium-sized
TGTGCCAGCAGTGACGGACTAGAGACCGGGGAGCTGTTTTTT
CASSDGLETGELFF
>-|TRBV5-6|TRBJ2-3|many
TGTGCCAGCAGCTTGGTCGGGAGTCTCGCAGATACGCAGTATTTT
CASSLVGSLADTQYF
>-|TRBV18|TRBJ2-4|many
TGTGCCAGCTCACCAGAAAACATTCAGTACTTC
CASSPENIQYF
>TRBD2|TRBV6-5|TRBJ2-1|-
TGTGCCAGCAGTTACGAGAGCGGGGGATACAATGAGCAGTTCTTC
CASSYESGGYNEQFF
>TRBD2|TRBV5-1|TRBJ2-4|many
TGCGCCAGCAGCTTTACTAGCGGGAGTCTCGCCAAAAACATTCAGTACTTC
CASSFTSGSLAKNIQYF
>-|TRBV12-3/TRBV12-4|TRBJ1-6|medium-sized
TGTGCCAGCACCACACCCGCTACGGGCAGGGGTAATTCACCCCTCCACTTT
CASTTPATGRGNSPLHF
>-|TRBV29-1|TRBJ2-3|many
TGCAGCGTTGAACCGAGCACAGATACGCAGTATTTT
CSVEPSTDTQYF
>TRBD2|TRBV4-3|TRBJ2-1|many
TGCGCCAGCAGCCAAGATCTTCGGACTAGCTACAATGAGCAGTTCTTC
CASSQDLRTSYNEQFF
>TRBD1|TRBV12-5|TRBJ1-1|many
TGTGCTAGTGGCTGGATGGGACAGTTGGGCACTGAAGCTTTCTTT
CASGWMGQLGTEAFF
>-|TRBV3-1|TRBJ2-5|few
TGTGCCAGCAGCCCTTCAGGGAAAGAGACCCAGTACTTC
CASSPSGKETQYF
>-|TRBV29-1|TRBJ1-1|-
TGCAGCGTTAATGTATACGCCCCCAACACTGAAGCTTTCTTT
CSVNVYAPNTEAFF
>-|TRBV6-2/TRBV6-3|TRBJ2-1|-
TGTGCCAGCAGTACTACGGTCAATGAGCAGTTCTTC
CASSTTVNEQFF
>-|TRBV29-1|TRBJ2-1|many
TGCAGCGCCGGACAGACGGGCTCCTACAATGAGCAGTTCTTC
CSAGQTGSYNEQFF
>TRBD1|TRBV7-3|TRBJ1-1|many
TGTGCCAGCAGCCCCGCGGGACAGGAGAACACTGAAGCTTTCTTT
CASSPAGQENTEAFF
>TRBD1|TRBV20-1|TRBJ2-7|-
TGCAGTGCTAGGACAGGGTACGAGCAGTACTTC
CSARTGYEQYF
>TRBD1|TRBV20-1|TRBJ2-5|medium-sized
TGCAGTGCTAGGAGGGACAGTAGACAAGAGACCCAGTACTTC
CSARRDSRQETQYF
>-|TRBV6-4|TRBJ2-3|few
TGTGCCAGCAGCCGGGACATTTACACAGATACGCAGTATTTT
CASSRDIYTDTQYF
>-|TRBV20-1|TRBJ2-3|-
TGCAGTGCTAGTGGGCCAGACTCTAGCACAGATACGCAGTATTTT
CSASGPDSSTDTQYF
>TRBD1|TRBV29-1|TRBJ1-4|many
TGCAGCGCCAAGACAGGGGGCGATGAAAAACTGTTTTTT
CSAKTGGDEKLFF
>-|TRBV3-1|TRBJ2-3|many
TGTGCCAGCAGCCCCCTTGCTGGAGGGGGCGGCACAGATACGCAGTATTTT
CASSPLAGGGGTDTQYF
>TRBD1|TRBV28|TRBJ2-1|-
TGTGCCAGCAGTTCGGGACAGGGATACAATGAGCAGTTCTTC
CASSSGQGYNEQFF